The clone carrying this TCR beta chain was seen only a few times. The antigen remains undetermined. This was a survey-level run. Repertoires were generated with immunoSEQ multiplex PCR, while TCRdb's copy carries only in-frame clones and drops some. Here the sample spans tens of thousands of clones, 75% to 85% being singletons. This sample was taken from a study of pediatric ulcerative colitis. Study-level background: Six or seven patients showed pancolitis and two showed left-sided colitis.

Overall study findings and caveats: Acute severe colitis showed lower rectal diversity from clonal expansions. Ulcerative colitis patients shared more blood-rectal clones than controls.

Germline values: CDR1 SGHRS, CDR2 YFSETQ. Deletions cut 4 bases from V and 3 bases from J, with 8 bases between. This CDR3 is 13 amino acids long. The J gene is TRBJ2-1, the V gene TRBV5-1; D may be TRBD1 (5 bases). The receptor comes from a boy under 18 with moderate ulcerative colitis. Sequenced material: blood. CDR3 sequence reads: CASSADNYNEQFF. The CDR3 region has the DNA TGCGCCAGCAGCGCGGACAACTACAATGAGCAGTTCTTC.